This T cell receptor (beta chain) was captured in a study of T-cell reconstitution after alpha-beta-depleted transplantation in children. Unique molecular identifiers were built into the TCRbeta library. TCRdb ran MiXCR on the PCR reads and lists one entry per CDR3 protein. This repertoire shows some 600,000 distinct CDR3 sequences, around 17% found once; its top ten account for 0.8% to 1.1%. This clonotype was counted a few times. Sequences were derived from PBMCs from the stem cell graft donor, sampled from the stem cell graft. The sequence was obtained from a human donor who donated a stem cell graft to a child with acute myeloid leukemia.

Written as DNA, the CDR3 is TGCGCCAGCAGCCAAACCGGACTAGCGGGAGCTTTGAACACCGGGGAGCTGTTTTTT. Translation: CASSQTGLAGALNTGELFF. The chain links TRBV4-1 to TRBJ2-2; TRBD2 matches at 13 bases. Looked up from germline, CDR1 is MGHRA and CDR2 is YSYEKL. V lost 2 bases, J lost 1 base, and 7 bases stayed unmatched. The CDR3 runs 19 residues.